The sequence of this T cell receptor beta chain was determined in a study of regulatory T cells in long-lasting Graves disease. General observations from the study: Comparison showed that persistent patients shared more public clonotypes (about 2,600) than new patients (approximately 870).

Assembly of TCR beta libraries relied on iRepertoire HTBI primers together with Arm-PCR of CDR3 regions. TCRdb called the multiplex PCR reads again in MiXCR, with one record for every CDR3 protein. This sample has about 430,000 distinct CDR3 sequences, with around 20% found just once. There are many counts of this clonotype. Its antigen is still unknown. CDR3 length: 14 residues. Germline V lookup: CDR1 DFQATT, CDR2 SNEGSKA (reference sequence). V lost 4 bases, J lost 10 bases, and 9 bases stayed unmatched. This sample's time point: persistent/refractory GD, antithyroid drugs over 5 years with positive TRAb. Extracted RNA from PBMCs served as the source of the TCR library.

The clonotype comes from a female donor with Graves disease. The sequencing here drew on peripheral blood mononuclear cells (PBMCs), taken when the disease was refractory, from a patient treated with antithyroid drugs. The rearrangement joins TRBV20-1 to TRBJ1-6; 8 positions match TRBD1. The CDR3 spells CSATPDRDYSPLHF. As DNA, the CDR3 is TGCAGTGCTACCCCGGACAGGGACTACTCACCCCTCCACTTT.